The T cell receptor beta chain described here comes from a study of B cell selection in AIRE deficiency (dated by TCRdb to between 2018 and 2020). Broadly, across the study: TCRbeta repertoires of sorted blood CD4+ conventional T cells and regulatory T cells were compared between AIRE-deficient patients and healthy controls. The TCR-sequenced cohort comprised roughly 5 AIRE-deficient APECED patients and roughly 5 healthy control donors.

Conventional CD4 T cells were sorted as CD4+CD127+ cells. Control samples came from healthy donors unrelated to the patients. Sorting of Tconv and Treg cells intended for TCRbeta sequencing was performed on a FACSAria flow cytometer. The sorted cells went into 5-ml round-bottom polystyrene tubes, and the dry cell pellets were then frozen at -80 degrees C until sequencing. The immunoSEQ platform was used to sequence the TCRbeta chains. Regarding the original processing steps: Some 1.1x10^5 distinct in-frame TCRbeta sequences from patients and some 130,000 from healthy donors were obtained from pooled conventional T cell repertoires. Treg TCRbeta sequences found in two or more individuals were defined as public, and these public Treg TCRbeta sequences were then searched for in Tconv repertoires. Group differences were tested with Mann-Whitney U tests and Bonferroni-Dunn correction in GraphPad Prism 7.03. Entries here come from immuneACCESS through TCRdb and include only in-frame sequences with V and J called. Some clones fail to appear in such tables; in the studies checked, an unresolved V gene covers under half of the shortfall, and the cause of the remainder is unknown. V, J and clone size are those of that table, while D and trimming were read from the DNA. The sample table shows 20,000 to 25,000 clones, and roughly 95% are seen once. The ten largest make up around 0.22% of the sample.

This clone was picked up one time. There is no known antigen for this receptor. No base quality values were provided; no much bigger clone lies one nucleotide off. General study outcomes and caveats: Of 3,000 to 4,500 shared Treg TCRbeta sequences, under 40% were shared only among healthy donors and 9.3% only among patients, suggesting less efficient Treg selection without AIRE. Only TCRbeta chains were sequenced, and approximately 38% of shared healthy-donor Treg sequences were also present in healthy Tconv cells, possibly due to differing TCRalpha chains. Approximately 31% of Treg TCRbeta sequences shared among healthy donors appeared in patient Tconv cells, suggesting diversion of Treg-biased clones into the Tconv compartment. Shorter CDR3s were found in shared Treg sequences, reflecting a bias toward rearrangements containing few non-templated nucleotide insertions. In AIRE-deficient patients, Tconv and Treg cells had TCRBV gene usage, CDR3 length and TCR diversity comparable to those in healthy donors.

V and J are truncated by 1 base and 2 bases respectively, leaving an intervening sequence of 19 bases. The CDR3 measures 18 amino acids from cysteine to phenylalanine. Of the read, only the CDR3 DNA is kept; its 54 bases are in frame from base 1. Sequences SGDLS (CDR1) and YYNGEE (CDR2) are obtained from the germline V gene. Sequenced material: CD4+CD127+ conventional T cells sorted from PBMCs. The clonotype comes from a human donor in good health. This sequence uses TRBV9 and TRBJ2-1; 5 matching bases give a weak D call of TRBD2. This receptor carries the CDR3 CASSVHPEVGAAYNEQFF. The sequence in DNA is TGTGCCAGCAGCGTACATCCCGAGGTGGGAGCGGCCTACAATGAGCAGTTCTTC.